Each of the 7 T cell receptor beta chains below was sequenced from the same sample in a study of Graves' ophthalmopathy and Graves' hyperthyroidism. Amplified material comprised TCR beta CDR3 regions derived from RNA transcripts. HTBI-primed first-round RT-PCR preceded second-round multiplex PCR. MiXCR, run by TCRdb on the multiplex PCR reads, gives a single entry per CDR3 protein. Of about half a million distinct CDR3 sequences listed, approximately 15% were seen once; the top ten hold 9.8%. The specimen sequenced was blood. The receptors derive from a woman in her twenties or thirties with Graves' ophthalmopathy.

The CDR3 sequence is CASSLGSGGNTEAFF. Here the CDR3 DNA reads TGCGCCAGCAGCTTGGGTTCGGGGGGAAACACTGAAGCTTTCTTT. The chain carries TRBV5-1 and TRBJ1-1; weak D call: TRBD1 (5 bases). There are 15 residues in the CDR3. Germline V gives CDR1 SGHRS, CDR2 YFSETQ. V was pared by 0 bases and J by 2 bases, with 11 bases between.

Ten or more counts support this clonotype. The V call is TRBV5-1, the J call TRBJ2-2, with TRBD2 identical over 7 bases. The CDR3 is 17 residues long. Looked up from germline, CDR1 is SGHRS and CDR2 is YFSETQ. J was trimmed by 4 bases and V by 3 bases; bases with no gene match: 12. The CDR3 sequence is CASSSLGTGGSTGELFF. The CDR3 DNA reads TGCGCCAGCAGCTCGCTCGGGACGGGAGGTAGCACCGGGGAGCTGTTTTTT. The variable domain in full, completed from reference TRBV5-1 and TRBJ2-2, reads KAGVTQTPRYLIKTRGQQVTLSCSPISGHRSVSWYQQTPGQGLQFLFEYFSETQRNKGNFPGRFSGRQFSNSRSEMNVSTLELGDSALYLCASSSLGTGGSTGELFFGEGSRLTVL.

The table lists this clonotype with many counts. This sequence joins TRBV27 and TRBJ2-7; D is undetermined. The CDR3 is made up of 13 amino acids. Germline V gene sequence: CDR1 MNHEY, CDR2 SMNVEV (reference sequence). V was cut by 2 bases and J by 2 bases, with 7 bases left in between. The CDR3 DNA reads TGTGCCAGCAGTTTACGTGCAACCTACGAGCAGTACTTC. Its translation: CASSLRATYEQYF.

This clonotype was recorded many times. The CDR3 reads CSARDLAGGPETQYF. CDR3 coding DNA: TGCAGTGCTAGAGATCTAGCGGGGGGGCCGGAGACCCAGTACTTC. This rearrangement joins TRBV20-1 to TRBJ2-5; 12 bases agree with TRBD2. The germline V gene encodes CDR1 DFQATT and CDR2 SNEGSKA (reference sequence). Unmatched junction bases numbered 4, after V lost 0 bases and J lost 5 bases. The CDR3 length is 15 residues.

This clonotype was counted at least ten times. The rearrangement links TRBV20-1 to TRBJ1-2; 7 bases agree with TRBD1. The J segment lost 6 bases and the V segment lost 2 bases, leaving 6 bases of the junction unmatched. CDR3 length: 13 amino acids. Per germline, CDR1 DFQATT and CDR2 SNEGSKA (reference sequence). CDR3 coding DNA: TGCAGTGCTAGACTGACAGGGACGGATGGCTACACCTTC. Translation gives CSARLTGTDGYTF.

This clonotype showed up many times. The rearrangement joins TRBV6-1 to TRBJ1-1; weak D call: TRBD1 (6 bases). Trimming stripped 0 bases from V and 4 bases from J, with 9 bases between. Per the germline V gene, CDR1 is MNHNS and CDR2 is SASEGT. This CDR3 has 14 amino acids. The CDR3 DNA reads as TGTGCCAGCAGTGAAGCGGGGGCGCGCACTGAAGCTTTCTTT. It codes for CASSEAGARTEAFF.

This clonotype was counted at least ten times. The chain has TRBV11-1 and TRBJ2-7; 12 bases agree with TRBD2. The V gene's germline CDR1 is SGHAT and CDR2 FQDESV (reference sequence). Unmatched junction bases numbered 9, after V lost 5 bases and J lost 4 bases. This CDR3 comprises 16 residues. The CDR3 loop reads CASSRGLAGQGYEQYF. As DNA, the CDR3 is TGTGCCAGCAGCCGTGGACTAGCGGGACAGGGTTACGAGCAGTACTTC.